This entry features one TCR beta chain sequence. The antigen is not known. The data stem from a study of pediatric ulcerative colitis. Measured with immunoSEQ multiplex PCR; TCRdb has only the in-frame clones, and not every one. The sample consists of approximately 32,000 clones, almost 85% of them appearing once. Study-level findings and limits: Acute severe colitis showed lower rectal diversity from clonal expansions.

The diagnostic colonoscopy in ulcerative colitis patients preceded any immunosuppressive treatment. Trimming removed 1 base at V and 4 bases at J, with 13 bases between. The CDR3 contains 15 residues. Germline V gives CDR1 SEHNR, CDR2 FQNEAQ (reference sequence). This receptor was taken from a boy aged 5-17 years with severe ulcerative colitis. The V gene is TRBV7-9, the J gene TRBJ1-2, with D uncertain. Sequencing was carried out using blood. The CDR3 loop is CASSLEGGPTYGYTF. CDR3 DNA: TGTGCCAGCAGCTTAGAAGGAGGGCCGACCTATGGCTACACCTTC.